Given below is one T cell receptor beta chain in context. V gave up 4 bases and J gave up 2 bases; unmatched junction bases: 4. Looked up from germline, CDR1 is SGHAT and CDR2 is FQNNGV. The CDR3 length is 14 residues. The sample belongs to a study of blood T cell repertoires in COVID-19. Background on the study: The study drew acute and convalescent COVID-19 samples from the United States, Italy and Spain. In each case, the material was cDNA or gDNA derived from T cells, B-cell-depleted T cells, or PBMCs.

Using immunoSEQ multiplex PCR, the repertoire was profiled, and TCRdb retains in-frame clones only, with some absent. The sample comprises hundreds of thousands of clones, 70% to 85% of which are singletons, and roughly 9.8% rests with the top ten. The clonotype was recovered from an elderly man with acute or convalescent COVID-19. Sequenced: peripheral blood. The chain has TRBV11-2 and TRBJ1-2, with 7 bases that match TRBD1. The CDR3 region is CASSSGQANYGYTF. The CDR3 nucleotides read TGTGCCAGCAGCTCCGGACAGGCCAACTATGGCTACACCTTC.